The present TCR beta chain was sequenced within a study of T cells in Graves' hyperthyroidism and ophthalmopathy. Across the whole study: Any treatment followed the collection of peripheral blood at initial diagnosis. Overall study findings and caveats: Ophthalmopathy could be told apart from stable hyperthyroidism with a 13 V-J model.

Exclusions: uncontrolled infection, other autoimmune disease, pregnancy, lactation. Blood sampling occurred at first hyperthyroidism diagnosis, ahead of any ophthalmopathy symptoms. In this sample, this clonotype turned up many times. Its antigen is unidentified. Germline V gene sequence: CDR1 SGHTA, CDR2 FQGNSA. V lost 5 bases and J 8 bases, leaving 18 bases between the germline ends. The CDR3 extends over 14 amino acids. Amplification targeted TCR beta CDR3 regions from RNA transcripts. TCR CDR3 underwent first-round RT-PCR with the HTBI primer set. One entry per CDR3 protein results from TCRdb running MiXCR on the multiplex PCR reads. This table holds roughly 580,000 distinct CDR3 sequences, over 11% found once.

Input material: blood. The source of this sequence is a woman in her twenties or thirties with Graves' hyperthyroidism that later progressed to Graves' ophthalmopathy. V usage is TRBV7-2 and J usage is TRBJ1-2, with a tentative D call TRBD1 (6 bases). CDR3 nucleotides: TGTGCCAGCAGCCAAGGTGGGGGCGCGGGGGGCTACACCTTC. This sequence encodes CASSQGGGAGGYTF.